The next 6 T cell receptor beta chains were all read from a single sample in a study of cytomegalovirus exposure and HLA in healthy donors. PCR involved 60 Vbeta and 13 Jbeta primers. The repertoire was sequenced with immunoSEQ multiplex PCR; TCRdb's copy has only in-frame clones and lacks some. The sample has around 150,000 clones, 75% seen once. The sample consisted of PBMCs. The receptors originated from a male donor in good health and CMV-seronegative.

The V gene is TRBV5-1, the J gene TRBJ1-2; 10 nucleotides agree with TRBD1. Germline V lookup: CDR1 SGHRS, CDR2 YFSETQ. J gave up 4 bases and V 2 bases, and 2 bases lay outside the gene matches. The CDR3 sequence is 14 residues long. The CDR3 DNA reads as TGCGCCAGCAGCTTTGGACAGGGGGGCTATGGCTACACCTTC. Protein product: CASSFGQGGYGYTF.

The chain is built from TRBV4-2 and TRBJ1-2; no firm D call. V dropped 0 bases and J dropped 8 bases, with 22 bases sitting between them. Per the germline V gene, CDR1 is LGHNA and CDR2 is YNFKEQ. This CDR3 region has 17 residues. The DNA of the CDR3 is TGTGCCAGCAGCCAAGATAGCGGGAGTTCCGCTTTAGGCGGCTACACCTTC. It codes for CASSQDSGSSALGGYTF.

This clone was counted only a few times. Here the CDR3 DNA reads TGTGCCAGCAGTTCCTTACTTCCACTCACAGGGACTGGGGCCAACGTCCTGACTTTC. Translated, it gives CASSSLLPLTGTGANVLTF. The rearrangement joins TRBV28 to TRBJ2-6, with a tentative D call TRBD1 (6 bases). Germline V gives CDR1 MDHEN, CDR2 SYDVKM. This CDR3 spans 19 amino acids. The ends were cut back, 4 bases at V and 2 bases at J, with 21 bases in the middle. Variable domain in full (rest from reference TRBV28 and TRBJ2-6): DVKVTQSSRYLVKRTGEKVFLECVQDMDHENMFWYRQDPGLGLRLIYFSYDVKMKEKGDIPEGYSVSREKKERFSLILESASTNQTSMYLCASSSLLPLTGTGANVLTFGAGSRLTVL.

The V gene is TRBV28, the J gene TRBJ1-2; D is possibly TRBD1 (5 bases). Germline V gene lookup returns CDR1 MDHEN and CDR2 SYDVKM. The V end was cut by 3 bases, the J end by 8 bases, with 16 bases between. The CDR3 consists of 14 residues. The CDR3 protein is CASSLGQGIYGYTF. CDR3 nucleotides: TGTGCCAGCAGTTTGGGGCAGGGAATCTACGGCTACACCTTC.

The V gene is TRBV28, the J gene TRBJ2-7; no definite D call. Per germline, CDR1 MDHEN and CDR2 SYDVKM. Deletions cut 4 bases from V and 3 bases from J, with 4 bases between. The CDR3 runs 11 residues. CDR3 DNA: TGTGCCAGCAGTTCCTACTACGAGCAGTACTTC. It yields the protein CASSSYYEQYF.

The chain is built from TRBV28 and TRBJ2-3, with 7 bases aligning to TRBD2. There are 14 residues in the CDR3. The germline CDR1 and CDR2 sequences are MDHEN and SYDVKM. The V segment lost 3 bases and the J segment 6 bases; nucleotides outside the gene matches: 6. CDR3 sequence: CASSLRLALDTQYF. The CDR3 DNA reads TGTGCCAGCAGTTTGCGACTAGCTTTGGATACGCAGTATTTT.